These 30 T cell receptor beta chains share one sample of origin, sequenced in a study of blood T cells in healthy people across ages. Primers used in a second PCR of about 6 to 11 cycles were a sample-barcoded 5' primer and a J-beta primer mix. TCRdb redid the calling of the 5' RACE reads with MiXCR, one entry per CDR3 protein. The table includes around 600,000 distinct CDR3 sequences, more than 45% detected once. Sequencing input: blood. The source of these receptors is an elderly man in good health.

This chain links TRBV20-1 with TRBJ2-3; D not resolved. V lost 2 bases and J 1 base, leaving 10 bases between the germline ends. CDR3 size: 14 residues. From germline, CDR1 is DFQATT and CDR2 SNEGSKA (reference sequence). DNA for the CDR3: TGCAGTGCTAGACGACGGTTAGGCACAGATACGCAGTATTTT. This codes for CSARRRLGTDTQYF.

The chain links TRBV28 to TRBJ2-2; the match to TRBD1 covers 9 bases. The CDR3 totals 16 residues. V was clipped by 6 bases and J by 5 bases; unmatched bases: 10. Germline V gene data show CDR1 as MDHEN and CDR2 as SYDVKM. CDR3 region: CASSPGGQGRTGELFF. CDR3 nucleotides: TGTGCCAGCAGCCCAGGGGGACAGGGTCGGACCGGGGAGCTGTTTTTT.

This clonotype was picked up a small number of times. V gene TRBV20-1 combines with J gene TRBJ2-7; possibly TRBD2 for D (6 bases). V lost 5 bases and J 3 bases, leaving 17 bases between the germline ends. Per the germline V gene, CDR1 is DFQATT and CDR2 is SNEGSKA (reference sequence). CDR3 length equals 14 residues. The chain's CDR3 is CSAVAGTVDYEQYF. CDR3 nucleotides: TGCAGTGCTGTGGCCGGGACTGTGGACTACGAGCAGTACTTC.

A note on this clonotype: This may stem from a read error, because a much larger clone lies one nucleotide away. This chain connects TRBV6-6 to TRBJ1-6, with D unclear. Germline CDR1 and CDR2: MNHNY and SVGAGI (reference sequence). This CDR3 spans 13 amino acids. The CDR3 nucleotides read TGTGCCAGCAGTTACCAGCCTAATCCACCCCTCCACTTT. Translating gives CASSYQPNPPLHF.

Only one count was recorded for this clonotype. This chain joins TRBV4-3 and TRBJ2-4; D might be TRBD1 or TRBD2, each matching 6 bases. The J call may be in error: the DNA end matches TRBJ2-7 better. The CDR3 is made up of 15 amino acids. Germline assignment: CDR1 LGHNA and CDR2 YSLEER. This CDR3 is CASSQDAGGGYEQYF. CDR3 coding DNA: TGCGCCAGCAGCCAAGATGCCGGGGGCGGGTACGAGCAGTACTTC.

There are a few counts of this clonotype. The rearrangement joins TRBV9 to TRBJ2-5; D remains unclear. Looked up from germline, CDR1 is SGDLS and CDR2 is YYNGEE. This CDR3 region has 13 residues. V was clipped by 0 bases and J by 4 bases, with 7 bases between them. The CDR3 DNA reads TGTGCCAGCAGCGTAGATCAGGCAGAGACCCAGTACTTC. Encoded protein: CASSVDQAETQYF.

This clonotype was seen a handful of times. J is TRBJ2-5 and V is TRBV4-2; 9 nucleotides line up with TRBD2. The V gene end was trimmed by 2 bases and the J gene end by 11 bases; junction bases not matched to a gene: 15. Looked up from germline, CDR1 is LGHNA and CDR2 is YNFKEQ. The length of the CDR3 is 16 residues. The CDR3 coding sequence is TGTGCCAGCAGCCAAACTCTAGCGGGACCCCAGGGGGAGCAGTACTTC. Its translation: CASSQTLAGPQGEQYF.

The chain recombines TRBV6-5 with TRBJ2-3; perhaps TRBD2 as D (5 bases). With 2 bases removed from V and 2 bases from J, the gap between germline ends came to 11 bases. From germline, CDR1 is MNHEY and CDR2 SVGAGI. The CDR3 spans 15 residues. The DNA of the CDR3 is TGTGCCAGCAGTTACGGGCTAGCCCTCACAGATACGCAGTATTTT. Translated: CASSYGLALTDTQYF.

This clonotype showed up just a few times. V and J are TRBV4-3 and TRBJ2-3; tentatively, D is TRBD2 (6 bases). CDR1 is LGHNA, CDR2 YSLEER, per germline. Trimming stripped 0 bases from V and 0 bases from J, with 13 bases between. This CDR3 contains 17 residues. CDR3 in amino acids: CASSQDQSGYSTDTQYF. CDR3 in DNA: TGCGCCAGCAGCCAAGATCAAAGCGGGTACAGCACAGATACGCAGTATTTT.

The chain recombines TRBV6-2 or TRBV6-3 with TRBJ2-1; 13 nucleotides align to TRBD2. V trimming: 8 bases; J trimming: 7 bases; junction bases outside the gene matches: 14. The CDR3 length is 17 residues. CDR1 and CDR2 from the germline V gene are MNHEY and SVGEGT. CDR3 protein: CASRGLWTSGRGNEQFF. In DNA, the CDR3 is TGTGCCAGCCGAGGACTGTGGACTAGCGGGAGAGGGAATGAGCAGTTCTTC.

V and J are TRBV7-9 and TRBJ1-2; 9 positions agree with TRBD1. Trimming cost V 3 bases and J 4 bases; bases outside gene matches: 9. CDR1 and CDR2 from the germline V gene are SEHNR and FQNEAQ (reference sequence). This CDR3 has 16 residues. This CDR3 reads CASSLQPGQGFYGYTF. The CDR3 DNA sequence: TGTGCCAGCAGCTTGCAACCGGGACAGGGCTTCTATGGCTACACCTTC. The variable domain in full, with the rest retrieved from reference TRBV7-9 and TRBJ1-2, is DTGVSQNPRHKITKRGQNVTFRCDPISEHNRLYWYRQTLGQGPEFLTYFQNEAQLEKSRLLSDRFSAERPKGSFSTLEIQRTEQGDSAMYLCASSLQPGQGFYGYTFGSGTRLTVV.

The chain links TRBV7-9 to TRBJ2-5; the match to TRBD2 covers 9 bases. Germline V lookup: CDR1 SEHNR, CDR2 FQNEAQ (reference sequence). The CDR3 covers 17 residues. J was trimmed by 11 bases and V by 4 bases; bases with no gene match: 20. CDR3 residues: CASSSISGGSGRHEQYF. CDR3 DNA: TGTGCCAGCAGCTCCATATCCGGGGGTAGCGGGAGACATGAGCAGTACTTC.

The V and J genes are TRBV5-1 and TRBJ2-1, with 11 bases that match TRBD2. The germline CDR1 and CDR2 sequences are SGHRS and YFSETQ. The CDR3 runs 18 residues. J gave up 1 base and V 0 bases, and 6 bases lay outside the gene matches. The CDR3 protein is CASSLGVAGGRSYNEQFF. DNA for the CDR3: TGCGCCAGCAGCTTGGGCGTAGCGGGAGGGCGATCCTACAATGAGCAGTTCTTC. The full variable domain, in which reference TRBV5-1 and TRBJ2-1 provide the parts outside the CDR3, is KAGVTQTPRYLIKTRGQQVTLSCSPISGHRSVSWYQQTPGQGLQFLFEYFSETQRNKGNFPGRFSGRQFSNSRSEMNVSTLELGDSALYLCASSLGVAGGRSYNEQFFGPGTRLTVL.

This rearrangement joins TRBV12-3 or TRBV12-4 to TRBJ2-4, with D unclear. Gene TRBJ2-7 matches the end of the DNA better, so the J call may be wrong. The CDR3 sequence is 14 residues long. CDR3 sequence (DNA): TGTGCCAGCAGACCCTCGGGCGGTCCTTACGAGCAGTACTTC. This gives the protein CASRPSGGPYEQYF.

The chain joins TRBV6-5 to TRBJ2-7; 8 bases match TRBD2. Trimming removed 2 bases from V and 5 bases from J; junction bases left unmatched: 5. This CDR3 is built from 14 residues. Germline-derived CDR1 and CDR2 are MNHEY and SVGAGI. Here the CDR3 DNA reads TGTGCCAGCAGTTACGCGGGGGGCATCAACGAGCAGTACTTC. It specifies CASSYAGGINEQYF.

About this clonotype: One end of the junction fails to match germline, which may point to a read error. The rearrangement uses TRBV3-1 and TRBJ1-5; possibly TRBD1 for D (5 bases). CDR1 is LGHDT and CDR2 is YNNKEL in the germline V gene (reference sequence). There are 14 residues in the CDR3. The CDR3 nucleotides are TGTACCAGCAGCCAGCGGGACAGCAATCAGCCCCAGCATTTT. The encoded protein is CTSSQRDSNQPQHF. Based on the CDR3 plus reference TRBV3-1 and TRBJ1-5, the full variable domain is DTAVSQTPKYLVTQMGNDKSIKCEQNLGHDTMYWYKQDSKKFLKIMFSYNNKELIINETVPNRFSPKSPDKAHLNLHINSLELGDSAVYFCTSSQRDSNQPQHFGDGTRLSIL.

The V call is TRBV6-5, the J call TRBJ2-7; possibly TRBD2 for D (5 bases). The V gene's germline CDR1 is MNHEY and CDR2 SVGAGI. V was trimmed by 2 bases and J by 0 bases, leaving 14 bases between them. CDR3 size: 16 residues. In nucleotides, the CDR3 is TGTGCCAGCAGTTACATGGGAGTCGGGCCCTCCTACGAGCAGTACTTC. Translation: CASSYMGVGPSYEQYF.

The chain links TRBV20-1 to TRBJ1-2; D is unresolved. Germline assignment: CDR1 DFQATT and CDR2 SNEGSKA (reference sequence). The V and J ends lost 5 bases and 4 bases respectively, with 17 bases between them. CDR3 size: 14 residues. CDR3 sequence reads: CSALPDASSYGYTF. DNA for the CDR3: TGCAGTGCTCTCCCAGATGCCTCGTCCTATGGCTACACCTTC.

The genes are TRBV29-1 and TRBJ2-6; no clear D. The CDR3 has 12 amino acids. Germline assignment: CDR1 SQVTM and CDR2 ANQGSEA. Trimming shortened V by 7 bases and J by 0 bases, and 4 bases separated the two germline ends. The CDR3 loop reads CSGGSGANVLTF. CDR3 DNA: TGCAGCGGCGGCTCTGGGGCCAACGTCCTGACTTTC.

The chain carries TRBV6-2 or TRBV6-3 and TRBJ2-4, with D uncertain. The J call is in doubt because the DNA end fits TRBJ2-7 better. From germline, CDR1 is MNHEY and CDR2 SVGEGT. This CDR3 region has 12 residues. The CDR3 region is CASSWAAYEQYF. The CDR3 coding sequence is TGTGCCAGCAGTTGGGCGGCCTACGAGCAGTACTTC.

This clonotype is a singleton in its sample. The rearrangement links TRBV20-1 to TRBJ2-4; 7 positions match TRBD2. The J call is in doubt because the DNA end fits TRBJ2-7 better. The CDR3 spans 11 residues. Germline V lookup: CDR1 DFQATT, CDR2 SNEGSKA (reference sequence). The CDR3 sequence: CSARRLAEQYF. CDR3 sequence (DNA): TGCAGTGCTAGGAGACTAGCCGAGCAGTACTTC.

The V call is TRBV7-2, the J call TRBJ2-5, with TRBD2 identical over 8 bases. The DNA end favors TRBJ2-7, so the J call may be wrong. Germline CDR1 and CDR2: SGHTA and FQGNSA. The CDR3 contains 16 residues. The CDR3 here is CASSLGSGTSVNEQYF. The CDR3 DNA follows: TGTGCCAGCAGCTTGGGATCCGGGACTAGTGTAAACGAGCAGTACTTC.

V gene TRBV12-3 or TRBV12-4 combines with J gene TRBJ1-5; D is unclear. The V end lost 6 bases, the J end lost 4 bases, and 10 bases lay between the germline ends. This CDR3 contains 13 residues. The CDR3: CASSNRPNQPQHF. The CDR3 nucleotides are TGTGCCAGCAGCAACAGACCGAATCAGCCCCAGCATTTT.

This chain connects TRBV3-1 to TRBJ2-5; D unresolved. The assigned J gene may be wrong: the sequence end matches TRBJ2-7 better. Per germline, CDR1 LGHDT and CDR2 YNNKEL (reference sequence). The CDR3 contains 13 residues. The CDR3 sequence is CASSQGVRYEQYF. The CDR3 coding sequence is TGTGCCAGCAGCCAAGGCGTACGGTACGAGCAGTACTTC.

This clonotype was detected only a few times. The CDR3 is CASSLGPDLDTQYF. CDR3 DNA sequence: TGTGCCAGCAGTTTAGGCCCAGACTTAGATACGCAGTATTTT. The chain uses TRBV28 and TRBJ2-3; D is undetermined. The length of the CDR3 is 14 residues. V gave up 2 bases and J gave up 5 bases, with 11 bases separating them. The germline gives CDR1 MDHEN, CDR2 SYDVKM.

The rearrangement uses TRBV7-9 and TRBJ2-2; TRBD2 is a possible D gene (5 bases). Germline CDR1 is SEHNR and CDR2 is FQNEAQ (reference sequence). The length of the CDR3 is 13 residues. V lost 6 bases to trimming and J lost 7 bases, with 12 bases between them. The CDR3 DNA is TGTGCCAGCAGTCGGAGTGCGGGCGGGGAGCTGTTTTTT. As protein: CASSRSAGGELFF.

This clonotype was found a few times. As DNA, the CDR3 is TGTGCCAGCAGCCATTGGGGCTCCTACGAGCAGTACTTC. Amino acids: CASSHWGSYEQYF. The chain couples TRBV3-1 to TRBJ2-7; D is unresolved. CDR1 and CDR2 (germline): LGHDT, YNNKEL (reference sequence). The CDR3 is made up of 13 amino acids. V gave up 3 bases and J gave up 0 bases, with 6 bases separating them.

J is TRBJ2-2 and V is TRBV4-3, with no clear D. V lost 0 bases and J 3 bases, leaving 5 bases between the germline ends. From germline, CDR1 is LGHNA and CDR2 YSLEER. The CDR3 covers 14 residues. DNA for the CDR3: TGCGCCAGCAGCCAAGATAGGGACACCGGGGAGCTGTTTTTT. Translation gives CASSQDRDTGELFF.

This clonotype was picked up a small number of times. The J gene is TRBJ2-1, the V gene TRBV15; D assignment may be TRBD1 or TRBD2 (6 bases each). This CDR3 is 15 amino acids long. Trimming left V 1 base short and J 2 bases short, with 9 bases between. Germline loops: CDR1 LNHNV, CDR2 YYDKDF (reference sequence). The CDR3 DNA sequence: TGTGCCACCAGCAGAGGGGGGGCCCCCTACAATGAGCAGTTCTTC. Its protein product is CATSRGGAPYNEQFF.

This clonotype was counted once. The V gene is TRBV7-2, the J gene TRBJ1-2; 7 bases map to TRBD1. CDR3 size: 14 residues. The V segment lost 3 bases and the J segment 8 bases; nucleotides outside the gene matches: 9. Per germline, CDR1 SGHTA and CDR2 FQGNSA. DNA for the CDR3: TGTGCCAGCAGCTTTGCGTCAGGGGGAGGCGGCTACACCTTC. Amino acid sequence: CASSFASGGGGYTF.